Presented here are 10 T cell receptor beta chains from one specimen sequenced in a study of prognosis after radiotherapy for stage I lung cancer (dated by TCRdb to the early 2020s). TCRdb names Illumina HiSeq 3000 as the instrument used. The TCR beta CDR3 region was amplified from genomic DNA by two rounds of multiplex PCR. In the first PCR round, primers specific to each TRBV and TRBJ gene were used, and the primer sequences were filed in Chinese patent CN105087789A. TCRdb redid the processing of the public reads, applying fastp at Q25 and MiXCR, and retained in-frame beta chains. Identical CDR3 proteins give one entry, which carries the most common genes and DNA. This sample is represented by more than 30,000 distinct CDR3 sequences; 42% of them were singletons. 15% of the sample is in the top ten clones. The sample here was PBMCs, taken before or after stereotactic body radiation therapy (not recorded which). The receptors originated from a donor over 45 with non-small cell lung cancer.

The gene calls are TRBV6-1 and TRBJ1-6; 7 nucleotides align to TRBD1. V shed 6 bases and J 10 bases; nucleotides not matched to a gene: 12. Germline CDR1 is MNHNS and CDR2 is SASEGT. This CDR3 spans 15 amino acids. The CDR3 sequence is CASSQTPDRTSPLHF. DNA for the CDR3: TGTGCCAGCAGCCAAACCCCGGACAGGACCTCACCCCTCCACTTT.

This clonotype was counted at least ten times. This rearrangement joins TRBV20-1 to TRBJ2-5, with 15 nucleotides matching TRBD2. Germline V gives CDR1 DFQATT, CDR2 SNEGSKA (reference sequence). J lost 4 bases, V lost 6 bases, and 3 bases had no gene match. The CDR3 is 14 amino acids. DNA of the CDR3: TGCAGTGCGAGGACTAGCGGGAGGGGAGAGACCCAGTACTTC. As protein: CSARTSGRGETQYF.

This clonotype is categorized as medium-sized (0.01 to 0.1%). The V call is TRBV20-1, the J call TRBJ2-7; TRBD2 agrees at 7 bases. V was pared by 3 bases and J by 0 bases, with 5 bases of the junction left unmatched. Germline V lookup: CDR1 DFQATT, CDR2 SNEGSKA (reference sequence). The CDR3 extends over 14 amino acids. CDR3 loop: CSASSGGSSYEQYF. The DNA for the CDR3 is TGCAGTGCTAGTTCTGGCGGGAGCTCCTACGAGCAGTACTTC.

This clonotype was detected many times. V is TRBV5-1 and J is TRBJ2-7, with TRBD1 matching over 10 bases. Germline assignment: CDR1 SGHRS and CDR2 YFSETQ. Trimming took 4 bases from V and 5 from J; bases not matched to a gene: 9. This CDR3 contains 15 residues. This CDR3 reads CASSPAGTGVHEQYF. The CDR3 region has the DNA TGCGCCAGCAGCCCCGCAGGGACAGGGGTACACGAGCAGTACTTC.

Within the sample, this clonotype is medium-sized. This rearrangement joins TRBV6-9 to TRBJ1-2; D ambiguous. Germline V gene data show CDR1 as MNHGY and CDR2 as SVAAGI. CDR3 size: 15 residues. V was cut by 6 bases and J by 4 bases, with 18 bases left in between. CDR3 sequence: CASSRTDPSFYGYTF. DNA of the CDR3: TGTGCCAGCAGCCGAACTGACCCGTCGTTCTATGGCTACACCTTC.

This clonotype showed up many times. The chain carries TRBV30 and TRBJ1-2; D uncertain. The CDR3 contains 13 residues. Trimming stripped 3 bases from V and 4 bases from J, with 12 bases between. Germline V lookup: CDR1 GTSNPN, CDR2 SVGIG (reference sequence). In DNA form, the CDR3 reads TGTGCCTGGAGGCGGCAGGCGCTCTATGGCTACACCTTC. It translates to CAWRRQALYGYTF.

This clonotype was detected many times. The chain employs TRBV20-1 and TRBJ1-2; weak D call: TRBD1 (6 bases). Trimming pared 2 bases from V and 5 bases from J, leaving 12 bases between. The CDR3 is made up of 13 amino acids. Looked up from germline, CDR1 is DFQATT and CDR2 is SNEGSKA (reference sequence). The CDR3 bases are TGCAGTGCTAGACCGCAGGGGTCTTATGGCTACACCTTC. It codes for CSARPQGSYGYTF.

This rearrangement joins TRBV30 to TRBJ1-6; 7 nucleotides match TRBD1. The trim removed 4 bases at V and 7 bases at J, leaving 4 bases unmatched. Germline assignment: CDR1 GTSNPN and CDR2 SVGIG (reference sequence). This CDR3 contains 13 residues. CDR3 nucleotides: TGTGCCTGGACCGGGACAGACAATTCACCCCTCCACTTT. Translating it yields CAWTGTDNSPLHF.

Many counts were recorded for this clonotype. The rearrangement uses TRBV10-2 and TRBJ2-7; D perhaps matches TRBD1 (5 bases). The CDR3 has 12 amino acids. Germline V CDR1 and CDR2: WSHSY, SAAADI. V gave up 6 bases and J gave up 3 bases, with 9 bases separating them. CDR3 nucleotides: TGCGCCAGCAGGGACAAGGACTACGAGCAGTACTTC. It translates to CASRDKDYEQYF.

For the CDR3, the DNA is TGTGCCAGCAGTCTTCTTTACGAGCAGTACTTC. Encoded protein: CASSLLYEQYF. V gene TRBV6-1 combines with J gene TRBJ2-7; no definite D call. The length of the CDR3 is 11 residues. V lost 5 bases to trimming and J lost 4 bases, with 6 bases between them. Germline CDR1 MNHNS, CDR2 SASEGT.